These 15 T cell receptor beta chains share one sample of origin, sequenced in a study of T cell responses to AZD1222 COVID-19 vaccine. Produced via immunoSEQ multiplex PCR; TCRdb's table is partial and in-frame only. The sample yields under 150,000 clones, roughly 91% seen once. The input for sequencing was peripheral blood, taken on day 0 of AZD1222 vaccination. These TCRs come from an adult in good health.

This clone is a singleton in its sample. This sequence joins TRBV4-1 and TRBJ2-5; D uncertain. With 2 bases removed from V and 5 bases from J, the gap between germline ends came to 18 bases. The CDR3 is 16 amino acids. The germline V gene has CDR1 MGHRA and CDR2 YSYEKL. The CDR3: CASSQTPLMVEETQYF. The CDR3 coding sequence is TGCGCCAGCAGCCAAACACCACTAATGGTAGAGGAGACCCAGTACTTC.

The CDR3 protein is CASSIPGAYEQYF. In nucleotides, the CDR3 is TGCGCCAGCAGTATCCCTGGAGCCTACGAGCAGTACTTC. V usage is TRBV5-1 and J usage is TRBJ2-7; no firm D call. Between the trimmed V and J ends, which lost 5 bases and 2 bases, there was a span of 11 bases. Germline V gene data show CDR1 as SGHRS and CDR2 as YFSETQ. CDR3 length: 13 amino acids.

This chain joins TRBV6-5 and TRBJ1-1; TRBD1 might be the D (6 bases). V gave up 7 bases and J gave up 5 bases, with 14 bases separating them. Germline CDR1 MNHEY, CDR2 SVGAGI. The CDR3 loop spans 13 amino acids. This chain's CDR3 is CASISWGRTEAFF. Here the CDR3 DNA reads TGTGCCAGCATCTCCTGGGGGCGGACTGAAGCTTTCTTT.

The chain couples TRBV27 to TRBJ2-2, with D perhaps matching TRBD1 (6 bases). Germline V gene lookup returns CDR1 MNHEY and CDR2 SMNVEV (reference sequence). The V end lost 2 bases, the J end lost 4 bases, and 11 bases lay between the germline ends. This CDR3 is 15 amino acids long. The CDR3 reads CASSLPDSSTGELFF. DNA of the CDR3: TGTGCCAGCAGTTTACCGGACAGCTCCACCGGGGAGCTGTTTTTT.

CDR3 sequence (DNA): TGTGCCTGGAGCCGGGACAATAGCAATCAGCCCCAGCATTTT. Translated: CAWSRDNSNQPQHF. The rearrangement links TRBV30 to TRBJ1-5, with D maybe TRBD1 (6 bases). The CDR3 has 14 amino acids. V was shortened by 3 bases and J by 0 bases, with 9 bases between the two germline ends. The germline CDR1 and CDR2 sequences are GTSNPN and SVGIG (reference sequence). Full variable domain (remainder filled in from reference TRBV30 and TRBJ1-5): SQTIHQWPATLVQPVGSPLSLECTVEGTSNPNLYWYRQAAGRGLQLLFYSVGIGQISSEVPQNLSASRPQDRQFILSSKKLLLSDSGFYLCAWSRDNSNQPQHFGDGTRLSIL.

This chain uses TRBV6-1 with TRBJ2-7; D is perhaps TRBD2 (6 bases). This CDR3 contains 16 residues. Trimming left V 0 bases short and J 4 bases short, with 16 bases between. Germline lookup yields CDR1 MNHNS and CDR2 SASEGT. The CDR3 is CASSEAPPTGEYEQYF. CDR3 DNA: TGTGCCAGCAGTGAAGCTCCCCCAACGGGGGAATACGAGCAGTACTTC.

J is TRBJ2-1 and V is TRBV25-1; no reliable D call. This CDR3 is built from 12 residues. Trimming pared 1 base from V and 7 bases from J, leaving 5 bases between. In germline, CDR1 is MGHDK, CDR2 SYGVNS. In DNA form, the CDR3 reads TGTGCCAGCAGTGAATTCCGTAATGAGCAGTTCTTC. Translating it yields CASSEFRNEQFF.

V gene TRBV4-2 combines with J gene TRBJ1-3; unclear D gene. The V end lost 5 bases, the J end lost 4 bases, and 6 bases lay between the germline ends. CDR1 is LGHNA and CDR2 is YNFKEQ in the germline V gene. This CDR3 is built from 12 residues. CDR3 sequence (DNA): TGTGCCAGCAGCAAAACAGGAAACACCATATATTTT. It translates to CASSKTGNTIYF.

This clone was seen only once. J is TRBJ2-1 and V is TRBV5-5; 7 nucleotides align to TRBD1. There are 15 residues in the CDR3. Per germline, CDR1 SGHKS and CDR2 YYEKEE (reference sequence). After removal of 2 bases from V and 4 bases from J, the junction contained 6 bases not matched to a gene. The CDR3 DNA is TGTGCCAGCAGCTTAAACCAGGGGGAGTACAATGAGCAGTTCTTC. Its translation is CASSLNQGEYNEQFF.

The chain joins TRBV9 to TRBJ2-2, with D possibly being TRBD1 (6 bases). CDR3 length: 15 amino acids. In germline, CDR1 is SGDLS, CDR2 YYNGEE. The V and J ends lost 4 bases and 8 bases respectively, with 18 bases between them. The DNA of the CDR3 is TGTGCCAGCAGCCGAGATAACAGGGTAACGGGGGAGCTGTTTTTT. Protein sequence: CASSRDNRVTGELFF.

The chain couples TRBV7-2 to TRBJ2-3; tentatively, D is TRBD1 or TRBD2 (5 bases each). Looked up from germline, CDR1 is SGHTA and CDR2 is FQGNSA. The length of the CDR3 is 15 residues. Trimming pared 5 bases from V and 8 bases from J, leaving 20 bases between. CDR3 sequence reads: CASSRWGSREATQYF. CDR3 bases: TGTGCCAGCAGCCGGTGGGGGTCCCGCGAGGCTACGCAGTATTTT. Looking up the rest from reference TRBV7-2 and TRBJ2-3 gives the full variable domain: GAGVSQSPSNKVTEKGKDVELRCDPISGHTALYWYRQSLGQGLEFLIYFQGNSAPDKSGLPSDRFSAERTGGSVSTLTIQRTQQEDSAVYLCASSRWGSREATQYFGPGTRLTVL.

The rearrangement uses TRBV6-6 and TRBJ2-1; 10 bases agree with TRBD2. In germline, CDR1 is MNHNY, CDR2 SVGAGI (reference sequence). The CDR3 covers 16 residues. With 4 bases clipped from V and 2 bases from J, the junction kept 5 bases outside the gene matches. CDR3 in DNA: TGTGCCAGCAGTTCCCTCCTAGCGGGGGCCTACAATGAGCAGTTCTTC. Its protein product is CASSSLLAGAYNEQFF.

The rearrangement joins TRBV15 to TRBJ2-7, with D tentatively TRBD1 (7 bases). Trimming removed 3 bases from V and 5 bases from J, with 17 bases in between. Per germline, CDR1 LNHNV and CDR2 YYDKDF (reference sequence). This CDR3 has 15 amino acids. Here the CDR3 DNA reads TGTGCCACCAGCAGGGCGGGACAGTCCTCGGACGAGCAGTACTTC. It codes for CATSRAGQSSDEQYF. Full variable domain (remainder filled in from reference TRBV15 and TRBJ2-7): DAMVIQNPRYQVTQFGKPVTLSCSQTLNHNVMYWYQQKSSQAPKLLFHYYDKDFNNEADTPDNFQSRRPNTSFCFLDIRSPGLGDTAMYLCATSRAGQSSDEQYFGPGTRLTVT.

V usage is TRBV7-2 and J usage is TRBJ1-2; D unclear. This CDR3 is built from 13 residues. The ends were cut back, 4 bases at V and 5 bases at J, with 11 bases in the middle. From germline, CDR1 is SGHTA and CDR2 FQGNSA. The CDR3 sequence: CASSSVTVYGYTF. In nucleotides, the CDR3 is TGTGCCAGCAGCTCCGTGACGGTTTATGGCTACACCTTC.

The V and J genes are TRBV9 and TRBJ2-7; 8 bases match TRBD2. CDR1 SGDLS and CDR2 YYNGEE come from the germline V gene. V shed 7 bases and J 6 bases; nucleotides not matched to a gene: 9. There are 13 residues in the CDR3. CDR3 sequence reads: CASPGTSPCEQYF. The DNA for the CDR3 is TGTGCCAGCCCCGGGACTAGTCCATGCGAGCAGTACTTC. Together with reference TRBV9 and TRBJ2-7, the CDR3 gives the full variable domain: DSGVTQTPKHLITATGQRVTLRCSPRSGDLSVYWYQQSLDQGLQFLIQYYNGEERAKGNILERFSAQQFPDLHSELNLSSLELGDSALYFCASPGTSPCEQYFGPGTRLTVT.